Detailed here is one T cell receptor (beta chain). This entry belongs to a study of blood T cell repertoires in COVID-19. Overall study: PBMCs, B-cell-depleted T cells, or T cells were the source of the cDNA or gDNA that made up the material.

Grouping used clinical history reported by participants in a survey and questionnaire. The V gene's germline CDR1 is SGHRS and CDR2 YFSETQ. The V end was cut by 0 bases, the J end by 7 bases, with 10 bases between. This CDR3 spans 14 amino acids. The assay was immunoSEQ multiplex PCR, and TCRdb's table has in-frame clones only and misses some. In the table there are roughly 240,000 clones, about 82% of which are singletons. The chain couples TRBV5-1 to TRBJ2-2, with D perhaps TRBD2 (5 bases). The clonotype originates from a woman in her forties or fifties with acute COVID-19. The sequenced sample consisted of PBMCs or T cells enriched from blood (not recorded which). CDR3 sequence: CASSLVLDYGELFF. The DNA of the CDR3 is TGCGCCAGCAGCTTGGTTTTAGACTACGGGGAGCTGTTTTTT.